This T cell receptor beta chain appears in the sequencing data of a study of CD8 T cells in ankylosing spondylitis. J was trimmed by 0 bases and V by 6 bases; bases with no gene match: 13. Germline CDR1 DFQATT, CDR2 SNEGSKA (reference sequence). The CDR3 is 19 residues long. Preparation of TCR beta libraries was done by quantitative 5'-RACE with molecular barcodes. TCRdb called the 5' RACE reads again in MiXCR, with one record for every CDR3 protein. Of 150,000 to 200,000 distinct CDR3 sequences in the sample, 11% were seen once. This clonotype occurred a few times. The gene calls are TRBV20-1 and TRBJ2-1, with 14 bases aligning to TRBD2. The TCR comes from a male donor with ankylosing spondylitis or in good health (not recorded which). The sequencing sample was made of blood, either unsorted or a sorted T cell fraction (not recorded which). The DNA of the CDR3 is TGCAGTGCCGAGACGGGACTAGCGGGAGTAGGTGGCTCCTACAATGAGCAGTTCTTC. This sequence encodes CSAETGLAGVGGSYNEQFF.